This T cell receptor (beta chain) originates from a study of CD8+CD57+ T cells in acquired aplastic anemia. TCR beta VDJ and CDR3 profiles were obtained from a genomic DNA template. TCRdb independently ran MiXCR on the reads; one entry per CDR3 protein. The table has about 210,000 distinct CDR3 sequences, approximately 60% seen once. The germline V gene encodes CDR1 SGHRS and CDR2 YFSETQ. The CDR3 has 16 amino acids. V lost 4 bases, J lost 1 base, and 8 bases stayed unmatched. Sequenced input: sorted CD4+, CD8+, or CD8+CD57+ T cells (not recorded which) from PBMCs. This TCR derives from a human donor in good health. The chain couples TRBV5-1 to TRBJ2-5, with 9 nucleotides matching TRBD2. In DNA form, the CDR3 reads TGCGCCAGCAGCCACGGGACTAGCTGGGCCCAAGAGACCCAGTACTTC. It translates to CASSHGTSWAQETQYF.